Below, 21 T cell receptor beta chains from the same sample are listed, as sequenced in a study of shared clonotypes between healthy human individuals. Sequencing was performed with immunoSEQ multiplex PCR; in TCRdb, only in-frame clones are kept and a portion is missing. The sample lists about 450,000 clones; approximately 79% were seen once. Sequencing was performed on PBMCs. The receptors shown here come from a middle-aged woman in good health. Some clones in this sample may be carry-over from other donors' samples.

This clone has only a few counts. The chain uses TRBV5-4 and TRBJ2-5; D perhaps matches TRBD1 (6 bases). With 4 bases removed from V and 2 bases from J, the gap between germline ends came to 9 bases. CDR1 is SGHNT and CDR2 is YYREEE in the germline V gene (reference sequence). This CDR3 has 13 amino acids. The CDR3 reads CASSRTVQETQYF. CDR3 in DNA: TGTGCCAGCAGCAGGACAGTACAAGAGACCCAGTACTTC. Full variable domain (remainder filled in from reference TRBV5-4 and TRBJ2-5): ETGVTQSPTHLIKTRGQQVTLRCSSQSGHNTVSWYQQALGQGPQFIFQYYREEENGRGNFPPRFSGLQFPNYSSELNVNALELDDSALYLCASSRTVQETQYFGPGTRLLVL.

The chain couples TRBV2 to TRBJ2-1, with TRBD2 matching over 13 bases. Germline V gives CDR1 SNHLY, CDR2 FYNNEI. This CDR3 region has 16 residues. V dropped 4 bases and J dropped 6; count of bases not matched to a gene: 6. The CDR3 nucleotides are TGTGCCAGCAGTGTTTCAACTAGCGGGAGGGCCAATGAGCAGTTCTTC. This sequence encodes CASSVSTSGRANEQFF.

This clone has only one observation. V is TRBV4-3 and J is TRBJ1-5; maybe TRBD1 (6 bases). Germline-derived CDR1 and CDR2 are LGHNA and YSLEER. The CDR3 loop spans 15 amino acids. With 4 bases removed from V and 5 bases from J, the gap between germline ends came to 15 bases. Written as DNA, the CDR3 is TGCGCCAGCAGCCCCGGAACCAGGGGCGATCAGCCCCAGCATTTT. Translating it yields CASSPGTRGDQPQHF.

V is TRBV28 and J is TRBJ1-2; 10 bases are shared with TRBD1. J gave up 6 bases and V 6 bases, and 13 bases lay outside the gene matches. CDR1 is MDHEN and CDR2 is SYDVKM in the germline V gene. The CDR3 sequence is 16 residues long. The CDR3 protein is CASRSVPDRGVNGYTF. In DNA, the CDR3 is TGTGCCAGCAGGTCCGTACCGGACAGGGGGGTGAATGGCTACACCTTC.

The chain has TRBV9 and TRBJ2-7; 9 bases are a match to TRBD1. V dropped 0 bases and J dropped 3; count of bases not matched to a gene: 1. This CDR3 has 14 amino acids. Germline V gene sequence: CDR1 SGDLS, CDR2 YYNGEE. This CDR3 is CASSVGQGGYEQYF. CDR3 DNA sequence: TGTGCCAGCAGCGTAGGACAGGGGGGCTACGAGCAGTACTTC.

The J gene is TRBJ2-1, the V gene TRBV5-4; 9 bases fit TRBD2. With 5 bases clipped from V and 4 bases from J, the junction kept 10 bases outside the gene matches. Germline V CDR1 and CDR2: SGHNT, YYREEE (reference sequence). This CDR3 spans 16 amino acids. Here the CDR3 DNA reads TGTGCCAGCAGTTCCCAAGCGGGAGGAAATTACAATGAGCAGTTCTTC. Its protein is CASSSQAGGNYNEQFF.

The chain has TRBV5-1 and TRBJ2-1; TRBD2 matches at 10 bases. V was clipped by 4 bases and J by 6 bases; unmatched bases: 7. CDR3 length: 15 amino acids. The germline V gene has CDR1 SGHRS and CDR2 YFSETQ. CDR3 in amino acids: CASSPGLAEVNEQFF. DNA of the CDR3: TGCGCCAGCAGCCCCGGACTAGCGGAGGTCAATGAGCAGTTCTTC.

The V gene is TRBV7-3, the J gene TRBJ2-7; D unclear. V was cut by 2 bases and J by 0 bases, with 5 bases left in between. The CDR3 is 13 residues long. Germline V lookup: CDR1 SGHTA, CDR2 FQGTGA. CDR3 coding DNA: TGTGCCAGCAGCTTACAAAGCTCCTACGAGCAGTACTTC. It encodes CASSLQSSYEQYF.

This clone was counted once. It differs at one base from a far larger clone, so likely a read error. The chain's CDR3 is CASSQDAEGALGCTF. Here the CDR3 DNA reads TGCGCCAGCAGCCAAGATGCCGAGGGGGCTTTGGGCTGCACCTTC. The chain uses TRBV4-3 and TRBJ1-2, with 7 bases identical to TRBD1. The CDR3 loop spans 15 amino acids. The germline V gene has CDR1 LGHNA and CDR2 YSLEER.

J is TRBJ2-1 and V is TRBV28; 9 bases are shared with TRBD2. Germline CDR1 and CDR2: MDHEN and SYDVKM. Trimming took 4 bases from V and 2 from J; bases not matched to a gene: 6. The CDR3 sequence is 16 residues long. CDR3 in DNA: TGTGCCAGCAGTTCGATAGCGGGAGCTACCTACAATGAGCAGTTCTTC. Residues: CASSSIAGATYNEQFF.

This clone has only one observation. The same CDR3 arises from other DNA sequences in this sample as well. The rearrangement links TRBV5-1 to TRBJ1-5; 8 bases line up with TRBD1. V shed 0 bases and J 6 bases; nucleotides not matched to a gene: 2. CDR1 is SGHRS and CDR2 is YFSETQ in the germline V gene. CDR3 size: 14 residues. The CDR3 nucleotides read TGCGCCAGCAGCTTGGGACAGGGGACTCAGCCCCAGCATTTT. Its translation is CASSLGQGTQPQHF. Drawing the rest from reference TRBV5-1 and TRBJ1-5, the complete variable domain is KAGVTQTPRYLIKTRGQQVTLSCSPISGHRSVSWYQQTPGQGLQFLFEYFSETQRNKGNFPGRFSGRQFSNSRSEMNVSTLELGDSALYLCASSLGQGTQPQHFGDGTRLSIL.

The chain joins TRBV7-8 to TRBJ1-1, with D possibly TRBD1 on 6 matching bases. This CDR3 is 18 amino acids long. From germline, CDR1 is SGHVS and CDR2 FQNEAQ. Between the trimmed V and J ends, which lost 5 bases and 0 bases, there was a span of 22 bases. The CDR3 region has the DNA TGTGCCAGCAGCGGACCCCCTAACCCGGCAGGGGTGAACACTGAAGCTTTCTTT. It codes for CASSGPPNPAGVNTEAFF.

This chain connects TRBV4-2 to TRBJ2-3, with D possibly matching TRBD1 (5 bases). This CDR3 contains 15 residues. Trimming left V 4 bases short and J 1 base short, with 12 bases between. The germline gives CDR1 LGHNA, CDR2 YNFKEQ. DNA for the CDR3: TGTGCCAGCAGCCCCCTTCAACAGGGCACAGATACGCAGTATTTT. Its protein is CASSPLQQGTDTQYF.

The CDR3 DNA reads as TGTGCCAGCTCACCATCGGGACTAGCGGTATACAATGAGCAGTTCTTC. Its protein product is CASSPSGLAVYNEQFF. The rearrangement links TRBV18 to TRBJ2-1, with 11 bases aligning to TRBD2. V lost 2 bases and J lost 4; bases outside the gene matches: 4. Germline-derived CDR1 and CDR2 are KGHSH and LQKENI. This CDR3 region has 16 residues.

This clone has more than one count but fewer than ten. The chain has TRBV5-1 and TRBJ1-1, with a tentative D call TRBD1 (5 bases). Germline CDR1 and CDR2: SGHRS and YFSETQ. V dropped 4 bases and J dropped 0 bases, with 10 bases sitting between them. The CDR3 consists of 14 residues. CDR3 in DNA: TGCGCCAGCAGCCCCGGGGCCATGAACACTGAAGCTTTCTTT. It is translated as CASSPGAMNTEAFF.

This clone has a count of ten or more. The V and J genes are TRBV19 and TRBJ2-3, with a weak D call TRBD2 (6 bases). V was clipped by 3 bases and J by 1 base, with 11 bases between them. The CDR3 loop spans 15 amino acids. The germline gives CDR1 LNHDA, CDR2 SQIVND (reference sequence). Here the CDR3 DNA reads TGTGCCAGTAGTATTAGGAGGGCTGGCACAGATACGCAGTATTTT. Translation: CASSIRRAGTDTQYF.

The V call is TRBV7-9, the J call TRBJ1-2; TRBD1 might be the D (6 bases). Trimming pared 3 bases from V and 1 base from J, leaving 24 bases between. CDR1 SEHNR and CDR2 FQNEAQ come from the germline V gene (reference sequence). The CDR3 extends over 19 amino acids. CDR3 coding DNA: TGTGCCAGCAGCTTGAGTTGGGCTTGGGGACAAGAATTTAACTATGGCTACACCTTC. Translating it yields CASSLSWAWGQEFNYGYTF.

This clone was recorded only once. This chain links TRBV15 with TRBJ1-2, with 8 bases matching TRBD1. Germline V gene data show CDR1 as LNHNV and CDR2 as YYDKDF (reference sequence). The ends lost 2 bases at V and 6 bases at J; junction bases unmatched: 11. The CDR3 consists of 16 residues. The CDR3 DNA follows: TGTGCCACCAGCAGACCCCAGGGGGCCGGCAATCATGGCTACACCTTC. Amino acid sequence: CATSRPQGAGNHGYTF.

J is TRBJ2-2 and V is TRBV11-2, with D hard to call. The V and J ends lost 4 bases and 0 bases respectively, with 12 bases between them. This CDR3 has 16 amino acids. Germline values: CDR1 SGHAT, CDR2 FQNNGV. CDR3 DNA sequence: TGTGCCAGCAGCTCAGTTGGTACCCCGAACACCGGGGAGCTGTTTTTT. Encoded protein: CASSSVGTPNTGELFF.

The J gene is TRBJ1-5, the V gene TRBV18; a weak D match, TRBD1 (5 bases). The V end lost 0 bases, the J end lost 6 bases, and 12 bases lay between the germline ends. This CDR3 is 15 amino acids long. Germline CDR1 KGHSH, CDR2 LQKENI. DNA of the CDR3: TGTGCCAGCTCACCACCGTCGCAGGGAGGTCAGCCCCAGCATTTT. This encodes CASSPPSQGGQPQHF.

The chain links TRBV6-4 to TRBJ1-4; D might be TRBD1 (6 bases). CDR1 is MRHNA and CDR2 is SNTAGT in the germline V gene. This CDR3 has 16 amino acids. V was clipped by 2 bases and J by 3 bases, with 13 bases between them. The CDR3 here is CASSDEGESSNEKLFF. Written as DNA, the CDR3 is TGTGCCAGCAGTGACGAGGGGGAAAGCTCTAATGAAAAACTGTTTTTT.